These 23 T cell receptor beta chains originate from one sample sequenced in a study of shared clonotypes between healthy human individuals. Sequenced by immunoSEQ multiplex PCR; TCRdb stores in-frame clones only, minus some. The repertoire holds over a million clones, with around three quarters as singletons. Sequences were obtained from memory CD4+ T cells from PBMCs. Subset in this sample: CD45RA-negative fraction. These receptors all come from a man younger than 30 in good health. Some clones in this sample may be carry-over from other donors' samples.

As to this clone: The likely explanation is a read error, given a far larger clone one base away. Within the sample, other DNA sequences also encode this same CDR3. The chain couples TRBV7-2 to TRBJ1-1; D uncertain. Trimming removed 5 bases from V and 1 base from J, with 8 bases in between. Germline assignment: CDR1 SGHTA and CDR2 FQGNSA. The CDR3 length is 13 residues. The DNA for the CDR3 is TGTGCCAGCAGCCGACAAGAGAACACTGAAGCTTTCTTT. Amino acids: CASSRQENTEAFF.

The chain joins TRBV7-8 to TRBJ1-4; D is perhaps TRBD1 (5 bases). V lost 5 bases and J 4 bases, leaving 14 bases between the germline ends. Germline V gives CDR1 SGHVS, CDR2 FQNEAQ. There are 15 residues in the CDR3. The CDR3 DNA follows: TGTGCCAGCAGCCCTTCCGGGACGGATAATGAAAAACTGTTTTTT. Translation: CASSPSGTDNEKLFF.

The rearrangement uses TRBV18 and TRBJ2-2; D uncertain. Trimming stripped 1 base from V and 1 base from J, with 10 bases between. Germline V gene sequence: CDR1 KGHSH, CDR2 LQKENI. CDR3 length equals 16 residues. The CDR3 loop reads CASSPLSQLNTGELFF. CDR3 DNA sequence: TGTGCCAGCTCACCACTCTCGCAGTTGAACACCGGGGAGCTGTTTTTT.

As for this clone: Other DNA sequences of this sample code for an identical CDR3. V is TRBV5-1 and J is TRBJ2-5; D could derive from TRBD1 or TRBD2 (5 bases each). The CDR3 length is 13 residues. V lost 4 bases and J lost 2, with 9 bases in between. Germline lookup yields CDR1 SGHRS and CDR2 YFSETQ. Written as DNA, the CDR3 is TGCGCCAGCAGCCCCGAGGGGCAAGAGACCCAGTACTTC. This translates into CASSPEGQETQYF.

Note on this clone: The same CDR3 can be traced to other DNA sequences in this sample. J is TRBJ2-3 and V is TRBV5-1; TRBD1 might be the D (5 bases). Trimming shortened V by 0 bases and J by 2 bases, and 7 bases separated the two germline ends. Germline values: CDR1 SGHRS, CDR2 YFSETQ. CDR3 length: 14 residues. CDR3 coding DNA: TGCGCCAGCAGCTTGGGGGGCTCCACAGATACGCAGTATTTT. It is translated as CASSLGGSTDTQYF.

Here the CDR3 reads CASSLGAGAGNEQFF. The CDR3 nucleotides read TGTGCCAGCAGCTTAGGGGCGGGAGCGGGGAATGAGCAGTTCTTC. The chain uses TRBV11-2 and TRBJ2-1; 7 nucleotides match TRBD2. There are 15 residues in the CDR3. Germline trimming cut 1 base from V and 7 bases from J; bases unmatched to any gene: 7. Germline-derived CDR1 and CDR2 are SGHAT and FQNNGV.

This clone was seen once. This rearrangement joins TRBV25-1 to TRBJ1-2; D gene uncertain. The CDR3 length is 12 residues. Germline loops: CDR1 MGHDK, CDR2 SYGVNS. V was shortened by 5 bases and J by 8 bases, with 12 bases between the two germline ends. CDR3 nucleotide sequence: TGTGCCAGCAGTATCCTTCCGGACGGCTACACCTTC. This codes for CASSILPDGYTF.

This chain uses TRBV5-6 with TRBJ1-2; TRBD1 aligns across 9 bases. The CDR3 is 16 residues long. CDR1 and CDR2 (germline): SGHDT, YYEEEE. Trimming at V came to 4 bases and at J to 8 bases, leaving 15 bases not matched to a gene. The CDR3 coding sequence is TGTGCCAGCAGCGGGACCCTGGACAGGGGTTCGAGAGGCTACACCTTC. Protein sequence: CASSGTLDRGSRGYTF.

This chain connects TRBV4-1 to TRBJ2-1, with 9 bases lining up with TRBD2. Trimming at V came to 1 base and at J to 3 bases, leaving 7 bases not matched to a gene. The CDR3 runs to 17 residues. Germline V gene sequence: CDR1 MGHRA, CDR2 YSYEKL. CDR3 bases: TGCGCCAGCAGCCAAGTAGGGGCGGGAGGGGTCTACAATGAGCAGTTCTTC. Its protein product is CASSQVGAGGVYNEQFF.

The rearrangement links TRBV10-3 to TRBJ2-3; 9 bases line up with TRBD1. V was clipped by 0 bases and J by 1 base; unmatched bases: 5. The germline V gene encodes CDR1 ENHRY and CDR2 SYGVKD. The CDR3 is 17 amino acids. The CDR3 nucleotides read TGTGCCATCAGTGAGTCGACCTGGACAGGGGGCACAGATACGCAGTATTTT. Protein product: CAISESTWTGGTDTQYF.

This chain joins TRBV15 and TRBJ2-1, with 8 bases matching TRBD2. CDR3 length: 15 amino acids. V lost 1 base and J lost 4; bases outside the gene matches: 3. CDR1 is LNHNV and CDR2 is YYDKDF in the germline V gene (reference sequence). This chain's CDR3 is CATSRGAGGYNEQFF. The DNA of the CDR3 is TGTGCCACCAGCAGAGGGGCGGGAGGATACAATGAGCAGTTCTTC. Combining the CDR3 with reference TRBV15 and TRBJ2-1 gives the whole variable domain DAMVIQNPRYQVTQFGKPVTLSCSQTLNHNVMYWYQQKSSQAPKLLFHYYDKDFNNEADTPDNFQSRRPNTSFCFLDIRSPGLGDTAMYLCATSRGAGGYNEQFFGPGTRLTVL.

The rearrangement joins TRBV29-1 to TRBJ1-2; maybe TRBD1 (5 bases). Germline loops: CDR1 SQVTM, CDR2 ANQGSEA. Trimming cost V 4 bases and J 3 bases, with 12 bases left between them. The CDR3 has 13 residues. CDR3 sequence reads: CSVGDWRHYGYTF. CDR3 DNA: TGCAGCGTTGGGGACTGGAGACACTATGGCTACACCTTC.

The rearrangement links TRBV6-6 to TRBJ2-7; weak D call: TRBD2 (5 bases). This CDR3 comprises 13 residues. Germline CDR1 is MNHNY and CDR2 is SVGAGI (reference sequence). The V and J ends lost 6 bases and 3 bases respectively, with 12 bases between them. CDR3 sequence (DNA): TGTGCCAGCAGGGGCGGGCTCGGCTACGAGCAGTACTTC. Encoded protein: CASRGGLGYEQYF.

The chain recombines TRBV30 with TRBJ1-3; no clear D. CDR1 is GTSNPN, CDR2 SVGIG, per germline (reference sequence). The length of the CDR3 is 14 residues. The ends were cut back, 7 bases at V and 0 bases at J, with 13 bases in the middle. Here the CDR3 DNA reads TGTGCCTTAGGAGAAGGGTTCTCTGGAAACACCATATATTTT. Encoded protein: CALGEGFSGNTIYF.

This clone was counted a few times. V is TRBV11-2 and J is TRBJ2-7; D is uncertain. Germline lookup yields CDR1 SGHAT and CDR2 FQNNGV. The CDR3 totals 15 residues. V lost 5 bases and J 0 bases, leaving 14 bases between the germline ends. In DNA form, the CDR3 reads TGTGCCAGCAGCGCCGACGCCAGGAGCTCCTACGAGCAGTACTTC. Residues: CASSADARSSYEQYF.

The rearrangement uses TRBV11-2 and TRBJ2-3; D may be TRBD2 (6 bases). V was pared by 5 bases and J by 0 bases, with 12 bases between. The germline V gene has CDR1 SGHAT and CDR2 FQNNGV. The CDR3 is 15 amino acids. CDR3 coding DNA: TGTGCCAGCAGCCCGACTAGGCCGAGCACAGATACGCAGTATTTT. It translates to CASSPTRPSTDTQYF.

J is TRBJ1-6 and V is TRBV5-6, with D uncertain. The CDR3 extends over 13 amino acids. Trimming shortened V by 0 bases and J by 7 bases, and 5 bases separated the two germline ends. CDR1 is SGHDT, CDR2 YYEEEE, per germline. The CDR3 coding sequence is TGTGCCAGCAGCTTGGTTACGAATTCACCCCTCCACTTT. Encoded protein: CASSLVTNSPLHF.

The rearrangement links TRBV15 to TRBJ2-2, with a tentative D call TRBD1 (5 bases). Germline values: CDR1 LNHNV, CDR2 YYDKDF (reference sequence). This CDR3 is built from 16 residues. V lost 1 base and J lost 1, with 10 bases in between. The CDR3 region has the DNA TGTGCCACCAGCAGAGGGCAGGGAAGGAACACCGGGGAGCTGTTTTTT. It yields the protein CATSRGQGRNTGELFF.

This chain uses TRBV7-2 with TRBJ1-2; a possible D gene is TRBD1 (5 bases). Germline V gives CDR1 SGHTA, CDR2 FQGNSA. V was clipped by 0 bases and J by 8 bases, with 16 bases between them. There are 15 residues in the CDR3. The chain's CDR3 is CASSLAGTGTDGYTF. The CDR3 bases are TGTGCCAGCAGCTTAGCGGGGACGGGGACGGACGGCTACACCTTC.

The chain carries TRBV18 and TRBJ2-5; TRBD1 agrees at 7 bases. The CDR3 sequence is 15 residues long. CDR1 is KGHSH, CDR2 LQKENI, per germline. V was clipped by 4 bases and J by 0 bases; unmatched bases: 5. CDR3 nucleotide sequence: TGTGCCAGCTCACGGAATAGGGGGCACCAAGAGACCCAGTACTTC. It specifies CASSRNRGHQETQYF.

Concerning this clone itself: Other DNA sequences from this sample encode an identical CDR3 as well. The V and J genes are TRBV2 and TRBJ1-3, with D possibly TRBD1 on 5 matching bases. The CDR3 sequence is 14 residues long. The V end was cut by 4 bases, the J end by 0 bases, with 7 bases between. Germline V gene sequence: CDR1 SNHLY, CDR2 FYNNEI. CDR3 in DNA: TGTGCCAGCAGTGCCGGGACCTCTGGAAACACCATATATTTT. This codes for CASSAGTSGNTIYF.

The rearrangement links TRBV6-5 to TRBJ1-5; TRBD1 might be the D (6 bases). The CDR3 runs 14 residues. Trimming took off 2 bases at V and 5 bases at J, with 10 bases between the two ends. Germline V gene sequence: CDR1 MNHEY, CDR2 SVGAGI. The DNA of the CDR3 is TGTGCCAGCAGTTACGGGAGGGGGGATCAGCCCCAGCATTTT. This sequence encodes CASSYGRGDQPQHF.

The chain joins TRBV6-5 to TRBJ2-4, with TRBD1 as a possible D gene (6 bases). The CDR3 spans 15 residues. Germline loops: CDR1 MNHEY, CDR2 SVGAGI. The ends were cut back, 5 bases at V and 1 base at J, with 12 bases in the middle. The chain's CDR3 is CASSRTAGAKNIQYF. CDR3 DNA: TGTGCCAGCAGTAGGACAGCTGGGGCCAAAAACATTCAGTACTTC.